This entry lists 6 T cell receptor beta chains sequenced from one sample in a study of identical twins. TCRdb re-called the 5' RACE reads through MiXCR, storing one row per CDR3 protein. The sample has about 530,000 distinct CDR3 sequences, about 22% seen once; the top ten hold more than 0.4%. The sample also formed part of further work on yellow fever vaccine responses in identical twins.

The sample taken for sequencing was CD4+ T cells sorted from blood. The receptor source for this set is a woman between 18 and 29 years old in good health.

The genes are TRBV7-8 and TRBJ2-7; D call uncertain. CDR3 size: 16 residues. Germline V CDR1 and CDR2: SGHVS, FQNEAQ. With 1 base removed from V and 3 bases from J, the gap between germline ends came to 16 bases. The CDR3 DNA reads TGTGCCAGCAGCTTAGTTGTTATTAGCCCTAACTACGAGCAGTACTTC. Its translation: CASSLVVISPNYEQYF.

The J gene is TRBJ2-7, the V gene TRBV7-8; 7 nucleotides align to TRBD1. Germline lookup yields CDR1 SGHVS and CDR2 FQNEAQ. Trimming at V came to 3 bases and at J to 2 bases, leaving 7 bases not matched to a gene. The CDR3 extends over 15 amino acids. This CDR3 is CASSFPGTVTYEQYF. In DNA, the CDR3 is TGTGCCAGCAGCTTCCCCGGGACAGTCACCTACGAGCAGTACTTC.

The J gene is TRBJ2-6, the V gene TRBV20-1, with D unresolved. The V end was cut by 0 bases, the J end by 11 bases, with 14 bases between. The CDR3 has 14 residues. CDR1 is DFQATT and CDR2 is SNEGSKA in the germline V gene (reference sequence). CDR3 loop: CSARDPRAGHVLTF. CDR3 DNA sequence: TGCAGTGCTAGAGACCCCAGAGCCGGGCACGTCCTGACTTTC.

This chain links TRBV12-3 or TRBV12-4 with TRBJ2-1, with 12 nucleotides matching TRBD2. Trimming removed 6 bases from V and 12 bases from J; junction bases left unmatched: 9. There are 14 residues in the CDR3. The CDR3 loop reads CASSSTASGGGQFF. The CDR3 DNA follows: TGTGCCAGCAGCTCGACGGCTAGCGGGGGGGGGCAGTTCTTC.

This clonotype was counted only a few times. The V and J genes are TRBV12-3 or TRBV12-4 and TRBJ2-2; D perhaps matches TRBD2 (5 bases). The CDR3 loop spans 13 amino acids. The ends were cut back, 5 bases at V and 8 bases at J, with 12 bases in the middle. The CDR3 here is CASSTTGIGELFF. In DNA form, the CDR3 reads TGTGCCAGCAGTACGACCGGGATTGGGGAGCTGTTTTTT.

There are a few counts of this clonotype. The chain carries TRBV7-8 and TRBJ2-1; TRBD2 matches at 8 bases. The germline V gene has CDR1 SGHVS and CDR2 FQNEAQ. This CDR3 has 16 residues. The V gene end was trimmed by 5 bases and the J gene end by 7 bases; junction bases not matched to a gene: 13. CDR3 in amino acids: CASSPRGAGVGNEQFF. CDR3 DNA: TGTGCCAGCAGCCCCCGCGGAGCGGGAGTTGGAAATGAGCAGTTCTTC.